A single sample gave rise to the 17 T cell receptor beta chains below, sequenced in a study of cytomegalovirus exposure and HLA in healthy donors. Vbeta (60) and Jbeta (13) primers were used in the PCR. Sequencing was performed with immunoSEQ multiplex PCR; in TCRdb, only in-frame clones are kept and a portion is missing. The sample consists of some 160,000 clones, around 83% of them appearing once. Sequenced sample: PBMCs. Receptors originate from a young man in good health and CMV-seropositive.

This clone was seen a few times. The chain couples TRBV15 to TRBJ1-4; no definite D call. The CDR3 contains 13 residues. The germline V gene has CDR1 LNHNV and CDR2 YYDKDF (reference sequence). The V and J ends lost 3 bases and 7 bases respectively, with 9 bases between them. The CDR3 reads CATSSLLREKLFF. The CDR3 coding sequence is TGTGCCACCAGCAGCCTCCTACGTGAAAAACTGTTTTTT.

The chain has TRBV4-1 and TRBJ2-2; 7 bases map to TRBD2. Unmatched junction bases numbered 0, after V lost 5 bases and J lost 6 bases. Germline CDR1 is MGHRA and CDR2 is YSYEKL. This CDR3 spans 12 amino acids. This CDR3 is CASSGLAGELFF. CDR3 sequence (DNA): TGCGCCAGCAGCGGACTAGCCGGGGAGCTGTTTTTT.

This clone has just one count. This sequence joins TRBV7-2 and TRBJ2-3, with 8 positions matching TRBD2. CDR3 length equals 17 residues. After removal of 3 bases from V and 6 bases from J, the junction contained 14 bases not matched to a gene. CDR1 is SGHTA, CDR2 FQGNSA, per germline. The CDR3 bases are TGTGCCAGCAGCTTCGTAGCCGGATCCTCGGGGGGGGATACGCAGTATTTT. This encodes CASSFVAGSSGGDTQYF.

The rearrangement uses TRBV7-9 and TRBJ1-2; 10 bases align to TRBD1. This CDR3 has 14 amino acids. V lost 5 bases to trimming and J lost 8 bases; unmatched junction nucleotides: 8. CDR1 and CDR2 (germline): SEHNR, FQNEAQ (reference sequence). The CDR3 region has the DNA TGTGCCAGCAGCACCGGGACAGGGGAGGGGGGCTACACCTTC. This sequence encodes CASSTGTGEGGYTF.

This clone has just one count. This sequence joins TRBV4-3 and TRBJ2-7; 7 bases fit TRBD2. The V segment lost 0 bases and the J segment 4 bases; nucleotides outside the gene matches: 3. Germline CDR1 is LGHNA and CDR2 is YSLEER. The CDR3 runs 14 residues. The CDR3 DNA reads TGCGCCAGCAGCCAAGATCCTAGCGGTTACGAGCAGTACTTC. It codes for CASSQDPSGYEQYF.

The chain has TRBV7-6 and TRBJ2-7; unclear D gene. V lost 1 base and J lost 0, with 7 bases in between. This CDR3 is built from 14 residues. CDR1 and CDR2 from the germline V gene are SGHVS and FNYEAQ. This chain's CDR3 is CASSLGHSSYEQYV. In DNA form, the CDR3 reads TGTGCCAGCAGCTTAGGTCACAGCTCCTACGAGCAGTACGTC.

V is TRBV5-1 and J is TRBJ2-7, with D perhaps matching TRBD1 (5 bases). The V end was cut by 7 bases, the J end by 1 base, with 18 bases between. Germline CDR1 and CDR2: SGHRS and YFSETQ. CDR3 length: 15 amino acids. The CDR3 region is CASRRQSLVSYEQYF. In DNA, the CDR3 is TGCGCCAGCCGAAGACAGAGCTTAGTATCCTACGAGCAGTACTTC.

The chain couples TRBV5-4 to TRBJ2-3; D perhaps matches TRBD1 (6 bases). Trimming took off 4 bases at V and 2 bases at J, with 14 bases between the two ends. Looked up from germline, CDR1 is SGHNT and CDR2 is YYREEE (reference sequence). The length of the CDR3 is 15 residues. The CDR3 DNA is TGTGCCAGCAGCCCCAGGGGAAGGTCCACAGATACGCAGTATTTT. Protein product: CASSPRGRSTDTQYF. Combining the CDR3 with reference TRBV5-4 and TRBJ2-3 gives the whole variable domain ETGVTQSPTHLIKTRGQQVTLRCSSQSGHNTVSWYQQALGQGPQFIFQYYREEENGRGNFPPRFSGLQFPNYSSELNVNALELDDSALYLCASSPRGRSTDTQYFGPGTRLTVL.

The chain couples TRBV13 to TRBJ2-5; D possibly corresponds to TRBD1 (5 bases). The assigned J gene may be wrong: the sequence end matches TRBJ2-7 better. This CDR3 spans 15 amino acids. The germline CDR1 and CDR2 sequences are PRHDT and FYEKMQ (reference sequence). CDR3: CASSLRAGPSYEQYF. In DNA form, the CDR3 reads TGTGCCAGCAGCTTAAGGGCAGGGCCATCCTACGAGCAGTACTTC.

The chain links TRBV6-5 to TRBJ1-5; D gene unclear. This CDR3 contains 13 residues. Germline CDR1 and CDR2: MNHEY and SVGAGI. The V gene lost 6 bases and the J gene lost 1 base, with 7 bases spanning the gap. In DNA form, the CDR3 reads TGTGCCAGCAGGAGGCAGAGCAATCAGCCCCAGCATTTT. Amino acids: CASRRQSNQPQHF.

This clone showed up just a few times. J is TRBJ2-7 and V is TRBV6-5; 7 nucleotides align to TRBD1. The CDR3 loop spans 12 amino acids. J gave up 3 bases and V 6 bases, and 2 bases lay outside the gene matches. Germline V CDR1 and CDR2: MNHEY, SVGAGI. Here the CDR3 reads CASSHRGYEQYF. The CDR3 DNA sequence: TGTGCCAGCAGCCACAGGGGCTACGAGCAGTACTTC.

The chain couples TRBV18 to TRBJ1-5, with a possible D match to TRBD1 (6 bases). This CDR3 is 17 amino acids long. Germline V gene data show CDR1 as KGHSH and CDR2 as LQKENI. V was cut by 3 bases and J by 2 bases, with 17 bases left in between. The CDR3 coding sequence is TGTGCCAGCTCACCGGTCCTTCTACAGGGAGGCAATCAGCCCCAGCATTTT. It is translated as CASSPVLLQGGNQPQHF.

CDR3 sequence (DNA): TGTGCCAGTACTGGGGGGGTCTCATTGAATCAGCCCCAGCATTTT. It is translated as CASTGGVSLNQPQHF. The chain employs TRBV19 and TRBJ1-5; weak D call: TRBD1 (5 bases). The germline gives CDR1 LNHDA, CDR2 SQIVND (reference sequence). V was cut by 7 bases and J by 4 bases, with 17 bases left in between. CDR3 length: 15 residues. The full variable domain, with the rest looked up from reference TRBV19 and TRBJ1-5, is DGGITQSPKYLFRKEGQNVTLSCEQNLNHDAMYWYRQDPGQGLRLIYYSQIVNDFQKGDIAEGYSVSREKKESFPLTVTSAQKNPTAFYLCASTGGVSLNQPQHFGDGTRLSIL.

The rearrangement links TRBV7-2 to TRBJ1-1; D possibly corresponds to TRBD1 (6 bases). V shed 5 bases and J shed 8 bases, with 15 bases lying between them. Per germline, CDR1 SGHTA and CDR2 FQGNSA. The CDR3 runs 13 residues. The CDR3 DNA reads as TGTGCCAGCAGCCCCCAACTGAGGGGGGAAGCTTTCTTT. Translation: CASSPQLRGEAFF.

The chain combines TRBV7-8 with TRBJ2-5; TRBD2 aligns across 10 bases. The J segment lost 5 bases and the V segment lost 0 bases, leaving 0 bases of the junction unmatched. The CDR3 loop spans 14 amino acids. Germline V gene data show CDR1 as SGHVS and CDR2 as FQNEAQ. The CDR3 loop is CASSLAGLAETQYF. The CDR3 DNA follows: TGTGCCAGCAGCTTAGCGGGACTAGCGGAGACCCAGTACTTC.

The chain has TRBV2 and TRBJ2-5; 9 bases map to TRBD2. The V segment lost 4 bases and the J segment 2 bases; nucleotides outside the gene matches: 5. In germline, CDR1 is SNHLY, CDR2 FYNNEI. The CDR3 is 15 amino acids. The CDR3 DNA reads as TGTGCCAGCAGTGGGGGCGGGGGGGTGCAAGAGACCCAGTACTTC. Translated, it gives CASSGGGGVQETQYF.

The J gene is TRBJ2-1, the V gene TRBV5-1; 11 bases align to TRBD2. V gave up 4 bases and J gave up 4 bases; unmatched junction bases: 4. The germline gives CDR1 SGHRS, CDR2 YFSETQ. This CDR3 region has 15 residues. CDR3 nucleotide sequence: TGCGCCAGCAGCCGGGGACTAGCGGAGTACAATGAGCAGTTCTTC. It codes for CASSRGLAEYNEQFF.